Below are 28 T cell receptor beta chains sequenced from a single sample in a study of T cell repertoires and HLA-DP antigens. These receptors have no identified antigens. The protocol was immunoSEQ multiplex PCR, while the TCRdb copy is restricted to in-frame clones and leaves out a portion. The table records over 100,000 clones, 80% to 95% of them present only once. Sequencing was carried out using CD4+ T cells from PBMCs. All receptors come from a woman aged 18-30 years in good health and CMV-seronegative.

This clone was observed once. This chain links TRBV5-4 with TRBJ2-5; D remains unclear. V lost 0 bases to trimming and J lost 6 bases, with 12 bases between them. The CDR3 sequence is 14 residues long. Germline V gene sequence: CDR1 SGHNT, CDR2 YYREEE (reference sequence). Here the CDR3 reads CASSLARGRKTQYF. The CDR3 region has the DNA TGTGCCAGCAGCTTGGCGCGCGGACGCAAGACCCAGTACTTC.

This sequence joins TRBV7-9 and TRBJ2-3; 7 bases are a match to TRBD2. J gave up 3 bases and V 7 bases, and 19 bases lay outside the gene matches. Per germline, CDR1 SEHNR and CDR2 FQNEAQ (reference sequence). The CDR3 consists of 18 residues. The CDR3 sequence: CASKQSIGRWTRTDTQYF. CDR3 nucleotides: TGTGCCAGCAAACAATCTATAGGGCGTTGGACTAGAACAGATACGCAGTATTTT.

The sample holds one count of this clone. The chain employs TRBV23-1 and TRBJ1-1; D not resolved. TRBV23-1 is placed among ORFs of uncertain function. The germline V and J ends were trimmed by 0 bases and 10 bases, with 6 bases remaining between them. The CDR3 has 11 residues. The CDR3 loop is CASSQSPVAFF. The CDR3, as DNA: TGCGCCAGCAGTCAATCTCCAGTAGCTTTCTTT.

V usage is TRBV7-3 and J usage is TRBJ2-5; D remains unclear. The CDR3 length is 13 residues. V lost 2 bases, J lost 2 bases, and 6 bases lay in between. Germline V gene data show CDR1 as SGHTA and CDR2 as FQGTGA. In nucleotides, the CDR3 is TGTGCCAGCAGCTTATCCCGACAAGAGACCCAGTACTTC. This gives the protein CASSLSRQETQYF.

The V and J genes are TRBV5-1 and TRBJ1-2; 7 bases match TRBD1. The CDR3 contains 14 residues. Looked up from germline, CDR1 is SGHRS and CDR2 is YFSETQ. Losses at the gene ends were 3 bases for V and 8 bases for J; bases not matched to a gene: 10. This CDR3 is CASSSGQSRRGYTF. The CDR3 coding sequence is TGCGCCAGCAGCTCGGGACAGAGCCGACGAGGCTACACCTTC.

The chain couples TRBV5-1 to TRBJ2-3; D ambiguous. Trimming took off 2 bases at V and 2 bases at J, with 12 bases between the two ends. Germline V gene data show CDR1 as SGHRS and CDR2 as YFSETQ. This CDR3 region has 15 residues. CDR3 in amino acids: CASSFDSTDTDTQYF. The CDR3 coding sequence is TGCGCCAGCAGCTTTGACTCCACCGACACAGATACGCAGTATTTT.

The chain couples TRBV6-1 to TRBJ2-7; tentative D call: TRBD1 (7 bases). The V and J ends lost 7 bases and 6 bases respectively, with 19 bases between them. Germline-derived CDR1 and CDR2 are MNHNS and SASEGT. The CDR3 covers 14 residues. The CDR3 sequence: CASTQEGAKPEQYF. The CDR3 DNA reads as TGTGCCAGCACCCAGGAGGGGGCTAAACCCGAGCAGTACTTC.

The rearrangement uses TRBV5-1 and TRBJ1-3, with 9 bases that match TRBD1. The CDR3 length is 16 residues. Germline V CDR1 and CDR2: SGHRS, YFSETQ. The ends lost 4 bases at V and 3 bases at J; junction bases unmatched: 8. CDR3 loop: CASSLVQGARGNTIYF. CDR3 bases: TGCGCCAGCAGCCTGGTACAGGGGGCGCGTGGAAACACCATATATTTT. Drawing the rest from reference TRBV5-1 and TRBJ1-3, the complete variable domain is KAGVTQTPRYLIKTRGQQVTLSCSPISGHRSVSWYQQTPGQGLQFLFEYFSETQRNKGNFPGRFSGRQFSNSRSEMNVSTLELGDSALYLCASSLVQGARGNTIYFGEGSWLTVV.

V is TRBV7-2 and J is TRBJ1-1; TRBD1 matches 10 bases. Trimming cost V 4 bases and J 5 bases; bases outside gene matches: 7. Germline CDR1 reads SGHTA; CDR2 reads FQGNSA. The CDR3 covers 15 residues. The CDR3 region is CASSSRQGARTEAFF. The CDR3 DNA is TGTGCCAGCAGCTCCCGACAGGGGGCGAGAACTGAAGCTTTCTTT.

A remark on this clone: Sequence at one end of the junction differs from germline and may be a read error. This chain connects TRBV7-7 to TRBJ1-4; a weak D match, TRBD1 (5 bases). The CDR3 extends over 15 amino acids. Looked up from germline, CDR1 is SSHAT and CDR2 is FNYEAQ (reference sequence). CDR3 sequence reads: CASSPSRDVGEKLFF. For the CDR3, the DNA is TGTGCTAGCAGCCCCAGCAGGGACGTCGGTGAAAAACTGTTTTTT.

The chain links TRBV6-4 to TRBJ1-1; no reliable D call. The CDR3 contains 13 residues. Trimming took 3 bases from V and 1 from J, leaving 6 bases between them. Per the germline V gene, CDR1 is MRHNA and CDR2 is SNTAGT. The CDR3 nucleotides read TGTGCCAGCAGTGAATGGAGGAACACTGAAGCTTTCTTT. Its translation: CASSEWRNTEAFF.

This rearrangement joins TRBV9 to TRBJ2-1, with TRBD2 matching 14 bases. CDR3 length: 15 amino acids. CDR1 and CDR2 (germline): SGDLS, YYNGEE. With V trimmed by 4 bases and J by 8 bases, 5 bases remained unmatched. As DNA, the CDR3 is TGTGCCAGCAGCTTTGGGACTAGCGGGAGCCATGAGCAGTTCTTC. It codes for CASSFGTSGSHEQFF.

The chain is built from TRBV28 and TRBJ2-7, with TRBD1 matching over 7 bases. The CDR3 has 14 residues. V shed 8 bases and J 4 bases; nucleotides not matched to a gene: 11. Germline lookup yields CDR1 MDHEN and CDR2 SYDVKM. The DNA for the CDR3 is TGTGCCAGCGTCCCCTCGGGACAGAGTTACGAGCAGTACTTC. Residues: CASVPSGQSYEQYF.

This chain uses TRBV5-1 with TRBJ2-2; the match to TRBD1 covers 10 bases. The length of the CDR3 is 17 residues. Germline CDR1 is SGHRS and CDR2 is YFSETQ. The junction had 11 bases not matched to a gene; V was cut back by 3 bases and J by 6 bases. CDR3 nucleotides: TGCGCCAGCAGCTCGGGGGGACAGGGGCTCATCTCCGGGGAGCTGTTTTTT. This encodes CASSSGGQGLISGELFF.

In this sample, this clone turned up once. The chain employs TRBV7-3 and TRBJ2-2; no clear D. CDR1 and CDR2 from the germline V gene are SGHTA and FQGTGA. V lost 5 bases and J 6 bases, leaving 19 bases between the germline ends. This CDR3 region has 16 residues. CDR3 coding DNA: TGTGCCAGCAGCACCCCACCTGCGCAGTCTCCCGGGGAGCTGTTTTTT. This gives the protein CASSTPPAQSPGELFF.

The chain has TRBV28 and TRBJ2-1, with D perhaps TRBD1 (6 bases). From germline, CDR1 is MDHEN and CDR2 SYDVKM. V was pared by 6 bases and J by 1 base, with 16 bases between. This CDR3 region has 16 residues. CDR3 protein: CASSPPWTASYNEQFF. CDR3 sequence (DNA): TGTGCCAGCAGCCCCCCATGGACAGCATCCTACAATGAGCAGTTCTTC.

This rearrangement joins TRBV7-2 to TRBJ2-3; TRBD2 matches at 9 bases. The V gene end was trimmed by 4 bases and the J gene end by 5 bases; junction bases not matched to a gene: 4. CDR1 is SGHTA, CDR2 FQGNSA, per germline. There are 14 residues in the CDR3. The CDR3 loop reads CASSYAGGLDTQYF. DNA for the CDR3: TGTGCCAGCAGCTACGCGGGGGGGTTAGATACGCAGTATTTT.

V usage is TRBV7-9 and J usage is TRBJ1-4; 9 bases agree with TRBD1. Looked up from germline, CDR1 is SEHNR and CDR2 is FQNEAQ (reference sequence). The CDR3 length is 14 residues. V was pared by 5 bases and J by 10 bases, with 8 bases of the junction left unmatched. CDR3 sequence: CASSPRQGVVKLFF. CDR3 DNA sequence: TGTGCCAGCAGCCCCAGACAGGGGGTGGTAAAACTGTTTTTT.

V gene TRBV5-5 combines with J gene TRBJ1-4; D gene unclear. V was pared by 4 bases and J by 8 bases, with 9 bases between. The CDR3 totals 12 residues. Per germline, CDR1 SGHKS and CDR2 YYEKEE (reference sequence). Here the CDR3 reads CASSPLGEKLFF. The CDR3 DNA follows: TGTGCCAGCAGCCCTCTGGGGGAAAAACTGTTTTTT. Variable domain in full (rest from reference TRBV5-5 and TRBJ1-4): DAGVTQSPTHLIKTRGQQVTLRCSPISGHKSVSWYQQVLGQGPQFIFQYYEKEERGRGNFPDRFSARQFPNYSSELNVNALLLGDSALYLCASSPLGEKLFFGSGTQLSVL.

The CDR3 loop reads CASSLARGFSGRKDEQFF. The CDR3 coding sequence is TGTGCCAGCAGCTTAGCTAGGGGGTTTAGCGGGAGGAAGGATGAGCAGTTCTTC. The chain uses TRBV7-8 and TRBJ2-1; 10 nucleotides agree with TRBD2. J was trimmed by 8 bases and V by 0 bases; bases with no gene match: 13. The CDR3 sequence is 18 residues long. Germline V lookup: CDR1 SGHVS, CDR2 FQNEAQ.

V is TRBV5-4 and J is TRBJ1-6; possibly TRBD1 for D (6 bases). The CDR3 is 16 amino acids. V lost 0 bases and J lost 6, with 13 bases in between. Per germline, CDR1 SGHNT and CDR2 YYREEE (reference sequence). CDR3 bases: TGTGCCAGCAGCTTGGTCGTGGGGGCGGGTAATTCACCCCTCCACTTT. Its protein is CASSLVVGAGNSPLHF.

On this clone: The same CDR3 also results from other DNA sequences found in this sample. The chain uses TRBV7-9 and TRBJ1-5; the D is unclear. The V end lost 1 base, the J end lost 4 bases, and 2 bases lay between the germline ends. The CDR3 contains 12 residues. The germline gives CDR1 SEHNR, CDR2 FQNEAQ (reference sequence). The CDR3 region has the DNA TGTGCCAGCAGCTTAGATAATCAGCCCCAGCATTTT. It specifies CASSLDNQPQHF.

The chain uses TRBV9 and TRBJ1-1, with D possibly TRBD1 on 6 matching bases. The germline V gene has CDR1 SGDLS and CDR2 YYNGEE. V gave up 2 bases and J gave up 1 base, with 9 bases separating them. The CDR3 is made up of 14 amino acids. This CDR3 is CASSVDSSNTEAFF. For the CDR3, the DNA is TGTGCCAGCAGCGTGGACAGTTCGAACACTGAAGCTTTCTTT.

The CDR3 spells CASSFGGNNQPQHF. The CDR3 region has the DNA TGCGCCAGCAGCTTCGGGGGGAACAATCAGCCCCAGCATTTT. The V call is TRBV5-1, the J call TRBJ1-5; possibly TRBD1 for D (5 bases). V dropped 2 bases and J dropped 3 bases, with 9 bases sitting between them. CDR1 is SGHRS and CDR2 is YFSETQ in the germline V gene. This CDR3 region has 14 residues.

CDR3: CASRTSGRLLVYEQFF. The CDR3 nucleotides are TGTGCCAGTAGGACTAGCGGGAGGCTCCTGGTGTATGAGCAGTTCTTC. The rearrangement links TRBV25-1 to TRBJ2-1; 14 nucleotides align to TRBD2. CDR3 size: 16 residues. The germline CDR1 and CDR2 sequences are MGHDK and SYGVNS. V lost 9 bases to trimming and J lost 8 bases; unmatched junction nucleotides: 12.

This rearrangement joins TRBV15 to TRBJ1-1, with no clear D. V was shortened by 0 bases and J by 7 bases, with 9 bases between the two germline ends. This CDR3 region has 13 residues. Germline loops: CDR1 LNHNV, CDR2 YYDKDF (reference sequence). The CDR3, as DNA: TGTGCCACCAGCAGAGATCGGCAGCGTGAAGCTTTCTTT. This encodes CATSRDRQREAFF.

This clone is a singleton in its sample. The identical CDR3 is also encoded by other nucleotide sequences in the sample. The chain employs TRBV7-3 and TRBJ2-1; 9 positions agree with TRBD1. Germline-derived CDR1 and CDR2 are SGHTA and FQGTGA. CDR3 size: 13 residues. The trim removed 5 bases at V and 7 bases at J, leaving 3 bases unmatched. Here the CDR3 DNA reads TGTGCCAGCAGCCAAGGACAGGGGAATGAGCAGTTCTTC. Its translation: CASSQGQGNEQFF.

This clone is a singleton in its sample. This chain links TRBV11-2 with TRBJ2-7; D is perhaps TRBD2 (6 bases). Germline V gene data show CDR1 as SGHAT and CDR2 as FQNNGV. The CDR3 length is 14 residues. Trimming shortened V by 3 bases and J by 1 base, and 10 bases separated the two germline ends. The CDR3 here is CASSFRSGSYEQYF. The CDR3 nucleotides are TGTGCCAGCAGCTTTCGTAGCGGATCCTACGAGCAGTACTTC.